Many counts were recorded for the clone carrying this T cell receptor (beta chain). Antigen specificity is unknown. TCRdb called the 5' RACE reads again in MiXCR, with one record for every CDR3 protein. Of fewer than 60,000 distinct CDR3 sequences listed, 12% are singletons. These data originate in a study of T-cell memory formation after mild COVID-19. Study results and limitations: Cross-reactive memory appears to have joined, as suggested by some responding clones showing up in pre-infection memory.

The CDR3 sequence is 17 residues long. The V gene's germline CDR1 is LGHNA and CDR2 YSLEER. V gave up 4 bases and J gave up 8 bases, with 24 bases separating them. Sequenced: PBMCs or a T cell subset sorted from them (not recorded which). The TCR comes from a man between 18 and 35 years old who had mild COVID-19 (a few samples of this study predate the infection). Cell type and time point are not known. The V call is TRBV4-3, the J call TRBJ2-1, with D perhaps being TRBD1 or TRBD2 (5 bases each). CDR3 amino acids: CASSLRRGGAQRDEQFF. The DNA for the CDR3 is TGCGCCAGCAGCCTTCGTCGGGGTGGGGCCCAAAGGGATGAGCAGTTCTTC.